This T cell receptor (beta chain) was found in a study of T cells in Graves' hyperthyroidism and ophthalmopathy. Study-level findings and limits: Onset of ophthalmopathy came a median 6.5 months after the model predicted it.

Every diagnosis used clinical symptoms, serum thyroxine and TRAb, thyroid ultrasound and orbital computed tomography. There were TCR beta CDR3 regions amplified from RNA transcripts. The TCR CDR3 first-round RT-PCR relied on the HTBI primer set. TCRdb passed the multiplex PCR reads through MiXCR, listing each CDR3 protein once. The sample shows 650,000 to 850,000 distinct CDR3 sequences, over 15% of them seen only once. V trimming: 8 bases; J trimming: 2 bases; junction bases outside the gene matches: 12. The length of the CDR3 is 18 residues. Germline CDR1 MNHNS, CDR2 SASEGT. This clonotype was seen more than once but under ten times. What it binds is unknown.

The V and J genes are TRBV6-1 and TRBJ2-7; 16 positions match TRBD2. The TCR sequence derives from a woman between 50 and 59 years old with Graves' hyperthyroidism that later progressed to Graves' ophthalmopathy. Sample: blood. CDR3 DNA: TGTGCCAGCCTTTATCGTGGGACTAGCGGGGGGGTTACCTACGAGCAGTACTTC. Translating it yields CASLYRGTSGGVTYEQYF.